Shown below are 16 T cell receptor beta chains from a single sample sequenced in a study of PD-1 blockade in mismatch repair-deficient tumors. The method was immunoSEQ multiplex PCR; TCRdb's version includes in-frame clones alone and lacks a portion of them. The table shows about 68,000 clones, with around 80% occurring only once. The sample here was peripheral blood, taken 2 weeks after starting pembrolizumab. The receptors originated from an adult with mismatch repair-deficient cancer.

The gene calls are TRBV5-6 and TRBJ1-2; tentative D call: TRBD1 (6 bases). Germline V gene data show CDR1 as SGHDT and CDR2 as YYEEEE. Trimming cost V 0 bases and J 8 bases, with 14 bases left between them. The CDR3 has 14 residues. The CDR3, as DNA: TGTGCCAGCAGCTTGGGCGGGGGGGCTTCCGGCTACACCTTC. Its translation is CASSLGGGASGYTF. Complete variable domain (other parts from reference TRBV5-6 and TRBJ1-2): DAGVTQSPTHLIKTRGQQVTLRCSPKSGHDTVSWYQQALGQGPQFIFQYYEEEERQRGNFPDRFSGHQFPNYSSELNVNALLLGDSALYLCASSLGGGASGYTFGSGTRLTVV.

The genes are TRBV10-3 and TRBJ1-3; TRBD1 matches 8 bases. Germline lookup yields CDR1 ENHRY and CDR2 SYGVKD. The CDR3 is made up of 15 amino acids. The trim removed 2 bases at V and 2 bases at J, leaving 2 bases unmatched. CDR3 protein: CAISERQGTGNTIYF. CDR3 nucleotide sequence: TGTGCCATCAGTGAGAGACAGGGGACTGGAAACACCATATATTTT.

Ten or more counts support this clone. CDR3 bases: TGCGCCAGCAGCCAAGGGGCCCGGACTAGCGGGAGGGCCGGCCACGAGCAGTACTTC. Its translation is CASSQGARTSGRAGHEQYF. The chain carries TRBV4-3 and TRBJ2-7; 15 nucleotides agree with TRBD2. Trimming cost V 1 base and J 5 bases; bases outside gene matches: 12. The CDR3 totals 19 residues. The germline V gene encodes CDR1 LGHNA and CDR2 YSLEER.

The chain uses TRBV7-8 and TRBJ1-2, with a weak D call TRBD1 (6 bases). Germline V gene lookup returns CDR1 SGHVS and CDR2 FQNEAQ. The ends were cut back, 5 bases at V and 4 bases at J, with 23 bases in the middle. This CDR3 comprises 17 residues. In DNA form, the CDR3 reads TGTGCCAGCAGCCCTTGGCGGGGGGCGTCTTTGACCTATGGCTACACCTTC. Its protein product is CASSPWRGASLTYGYTF.

This clone has only a few counts. The chain joins TRBV5-1 to TRBJ1-1; D possibly corresponds to TRBD1 (6 bases). Looked up from germline, CDR1 is SGHRS and CDR2 is YFSETQ. The CDR3 covers 15 residues. The ends were cut back, 4 bases at V and 1 base at J, with 14 bases in the middle. The CDR3 loop is CASSPEGGQNTEAFF. The CDR3 region has the DNA TGCGCCAGCAGCCCCGAGGGGGGCCAGAACACTGAAGCTTTCTTT.

The chain is built from TRBV6-1 and TRBJ1-2, with D possibly TRBD1 on 6 matching bases. The CDR3 is 15 residues long. V lost 5 bases to trimming and J lost 3 bases, with 16 bases between them. Germline CDR1 reads MNHNS; CDR2 reads SASEGT. The chain's CDR3 is CASSPAGAGDYGYTF. DNA of the CDR3: TGTGCCAGCAGTCCCGCAGGGGCCGGGGACTATGGCTACACCTTC.

This clone was observed a few times. The chain joins TRBV30 to TRBJ2-3; D is unresolved. Germline-derived CDR1 and CDR2 are GTSNPN and SVGIG (reference sequence). Trimming shortened V by 4 bases and J by 6 bases, and 5 bases separated the two germline ends. The CDR3 is 10 residues long. The CDR3 sequence: CAWMVDTQYF. The DNA of the CDR3 is TGTGCCTGGATGGTGGATACGCAGTATTTT.

The rearrangement links TRBV19 to TRBJ1-2; D gene ambiguous. Germline loops: CDR1 LNHDA, CDR2 SQIVND (reference sequence). The CDR3 loop spans 13 amino acids. Trimming shortened V by 3 bases and J by 4 bases, and 9 bases separated the two germline ends. CDR3 region: CASSMSRIYGYTF. The CDR3 nucleotides are TGTGCCAGTAGTATGTCCAGAATCTATGGCTACACCTTC.

The V call is TRBV9, the J call TRBJ1-3, with no clear D. CDR1 and CDR2 from the germline V gene are SGDLS and YYNGEE. V gave up 3 bases and J gave up 0 bases, with 13 bases separating them. The CDR3 extends over 16 amino acids. The CDR3 coding sequence is TGTGCCAGCAGCGCGACCCCAGCTTTCTCTGGAAACACCATATATTTT. It is translated as CASSATPAFSGNTIYF.

The J gene is TRBJ2-1, the V gene TRBV19, with TRBD2 matching 7 bases. Germline V gene data show CDR1 as LNHDA and CDR2 as SQIVND (reference sequence). J lost 4 bases, V lost 3 bases, and 6 bases had no gene match. This CDR3 is built from 15 residues. The DNA of the CDR3 is TGTGCCAGTAGTATCGCCAGCGGGGTTTACAATGAGCAGTTCTTC. Translating it yields CASSIASGVYNEQFF.

This sequence joins TRBV6-1 and TRBJ2-2, with 13 bases aligning to TRBD2. The germline V gene has CDR1 MNHNS and CDR2 SASEGT. The CDR3 loop spans 16 amino acids. With V trimmed by 4 bases and J by 4 bases, 3 bases remained unmatched. DNA for the CDR3: TGTGCCAGCAGTGTAGGACTAGCGGGAGCCACCGGGGAGCTGTTTTTT. As protein: CASSVGLAGATGELFF.

This chain joins TRBV7-9 and TRBJ2-1; TRBD2 agrees at 10 bases. Germline V gives CDR1 SEHNR, CDR2 FQNEAQ (reference sequence). After removal of 3 bases from V and 0 bases from J, the junction contained 11 bases not matched to a gene. The CDR3 is made up of 19 amino acids. The CDR3 sequence is CASSFPLTAGGPSYNEQFF. CDR3 in DNA: TGTGCCAGCAGCTTCCCTCTAACAGCGGGAGGGCCCTCCTACAATGAGCAGTTCTTC.

The V gene is TRBV12-5, the J gene TRBJ2-1; D gene ambiguous. The CDR3 sequence is 12 residues long. V shed 2 bases and J shed 5 bases, with 4 bases lying between them. CDR1 LGHNT and CDR2 FRNRAP come from the germline V gene. In nucleotides, the CDR3 is TGTGCTAGTGGTTTGACAGACAATGAGCAGTTCTTC. Its translation is CASGLTDNEQFF.

The genes are TRBV6-5 and TRBJ2-7; 8 bases map to TRBD1. The CDR3 is 14 amino acids. From germline, CDR1 is MNHEY and CDR2 SVGAGI. V was pared by 4 bases and J by 1 base, with 3 bases of the junction left unmatched. The chain's CDR3 is CASSFRGPSYEQYF. The DNA of the CDR3 is TGTGCCAGCAGTTTCAGGGGGCCGTCCTACGAGCAGTACTTC.

V is TRBV5-1 and J is TRBJ2-2; 9 bases map to TRBD2. In germline, CDR1 is SGHRS, CDR2 YFSETQ. The CDR3 has 21 amino acids. J gave up 3 bases and V 4 bases, and 22 bases lay outside the gene matches. The CDR3 sequence: CASSLSQWLSGSEPDTGELFF. CDR3 coding DNA: TGCGCCAGCAGCCTTTCTCAGTGGCTTAGCGGGAGTGAACCAGACACCGGGGAGCTGTTTTTT.

This clone was seen more than once but under ten times. The chain's CDR3 is CASRRSGTGEGEQYF. The CDR3 DNA is TGTGCCAGCAGACGATCCGGGACAGGGGAAGGCGAGCAGTACTTC. The chain carries TRBV9 and TRBJ2-7; TRBD1 matches 10 bases. Germline V gene sequence: CDR1 SGDLS, CDR2 YYNGEE. The trim removed 5 bases at V and 6 bases at J, leaving 11 bases unmatched. The CDR3 runs 15 residues.